A selection of T cell receptor beta chains follows, all from one sample in a study of beta chain features in type 1 diabetes. TCRdb's copy holds only in-frame clones and misses some; the assay was immunoSEQ multiplex PCR. The sample lists around 340,000 clones, roughly 8% seen once, with 0.44% in the top ten. The source material was central memory CD4+ T cells from blood. The receptor source for this set is a woman between 18 and 29 years old in good health. Both conserved end residues are part of each CDR3. Fields, in order: J gene, V gene, CDR3 length, D gene, clone size, CDR3 DNA, CDR3 protein. The D gene is left open where the match is weak. A row's size may be missing; if present it is once, few, many or a size class.

j_call: TRBJ2-7; v_call: TRBV4-3; cdr3_length: 16; d_call: -; clone_size: many; cdr3_nt: TGCGCCAGCAGCCAAGCCGTCTTGGGGGGAGGATACGAGCAGTACTTC; cdr3_aa: CASSQAVLGGGYEQYF
j_call: TRBJ2-6; v_call: TRBV18; cdr3_length: 13; d_call: -; clone_size: few; cdr3_nt: TGTGCCAGCTCCGTCTCTGGGGCCAACGTCCTGACTTTC; cdr3_aa: CASSVSGANVLTF
j_call: TRBJ1-1; v_call: TRBV19; cdr3_length: 15; d_call: -; clone_size: -; cdr3_nt: TGTGCCAGTAGTATGGGAACAGGGCCTGGAACTGAAGCTTTCTTT; cdr3_aa: CASSMGTGPGTEAFF
j_call: TRBJ2-1; v_call: TRBV29-1; cdr3_length: 15; d_call: TRBD2; clone_size: -; cdr3_nt: TGCAGCGTCCGGACTAGCGGGGCCTCCTACAATGAGCAGTTCTTC; cdr3_aa: CSVRTSGASYNEQFF
j_call: TRBJ2-6; v_call: TRBV2; cdr3_length: 15; d_call: -; clone_size: -; cdr3_nt: TGTGCCAGCAGGCCAGGCTTGGCTGGGGCCAACGTCCTGACTTTC; cdr3_aa: CASRPGLAGANVLTF
j_call: TRBJ1-5; v_call: TRBV7-2; cdr3_length: 14; d_call: TRBD1; clone_size: -; cdr3_nt: TGTGCCAGCAGCCGGACAGGGTCAAATCAGCCCCAGCATTTT; cdr3_aa: CASSRTGSNQPQHF
j_call: TRBJ2-7; v_call: TRBV19; cdr3_length: 16; d_call: TRBD2; clone_size: few; cdr3_nt: TGTGCCAGTAGTATAGATGGCCTAGCGGGAGCGGCCGAGCAGTACTTC; cdr3_aa: CASSIDGLAGAAEQYF
j_call: TRBJ2-3; v_call: TRBV5-8; cdr3_length: 17; d_call: TRBD2; clone_size: -; cdr3_nt: TGTGCCAGCAGCTCCACTCAGACTAGCTGGAGCCCAGATACGCAGTATTTT; cdr3_aa: CASSSTQTSWSPDTQYF
j_call: TRBJ2-2; v_call: TRBV5-6; cdr3_length: 13; d_call: -; clone_size: few; cdr3_nt: TGTGCCAGCAGCTCAACAGACACCGGGGAGCTGTTTTTT; cdr3_aa: CASSSTDTGELFF
j_call: TRBJ2-7; v_call: TRBV5-4; cdr3_length: 12; d_call: -; clone_size: few; cdr3_nt: TGTGCCAGCAGCTACGACAGGTACGAGCAGTACTTC; cdr3_aa: CASSYDRYEQYF
j_call: TRBJ2-2; v_call: TRBV5-1; cdr3_length: 15; d_call: TRBD1; clone_size: -; cdr3_nt: TGCGCCAGCAGTGCGGACAGGAGGAACACCGGGGAGCTGTTTTTT; cdr3_aa: CASSADRRNTGELFF
j_call: TRBJ1-2; v_call: TRBV7-2; cdr3_length: 15; d_call: -; clone_size: once; cdr3_nt: TGTGCCAGCAGCCCGACCAGGTCTGGCTGGGATGGCTACACCTTC; cdr3_aa: CASSPTRSGWDGYTF
j_call: TRBJ1-5; v_call: TRBV15; cdr3_length: 16; d_call: -; clone_size: few; cdr3_nt: TGTGCCACCAGCAGAGAGTTAGGGGGGCCAAATCAGCCCCAGCATTTT; cdr3_aa: CATSRELGGPNQPQHF
j_call: TRBJ2-7; v_call: TRBV7-2; cdr3_length: 14; d_call: -; clone_size: few; cdr3_nt: TGTGCCAGCAGCTTAGCGGTACTAGACTACGAGCAGTACTTC; cdr3_aa: CASSLAVLDYEQYF
j_call: TRBJ2-5; v_call: TRBV5-4; cdr3_length: 15; d_call: TRBD1; clone_size: few; cdr3_nt: TGTGCCAGCAGCTTGGAGAGGGGGCGCCAAGAGACCCAGTACTTC; cdr3_aa: CASSLERGRQETQYF
j_call: TRBJ2-7; v_call: TRBV18; cdr3_length: 14; d_call: -; clone_size: -; cdr3_nt: TGTGCCAGCTCACCCCTAACAGGGACCAACGAGCAGTACTTC; cdr3_aa: CASSPLTGTNEQYF
j_call: TRBJ1-1; v_call: TRBV6-5; cdr3_length: 15; d_call: -; clone_size: many; cdr3_nt: TGTGCCAGCAGTCCGCTGCCAACTCCGAACACTGAAGCTTTCTTT; cdr3_aa: CASSPLPTPNTEAFF
j_call: TRBJ2-7; v_call: TRBV4-2; cdr3_length: 14; d_call: -; clone_size: few; cdr3_nt: TGTGCCAGCAGCCAAGTAGGGGCTAGCTACGAGCAGTACTTC; cdr3_aa: CASSQVGASYEQYF
j_call: TRBJ2-7; v_call: TRBV29-1; cdr3_length: 12; d_call: -; clone_size: many; cdr3_nt: TGCAGCGTTTTGAAACAGGGCTACGAGCAGTACTTC; cdr3_aa: CSVLKQGYEQYF
j_call: TRBJ1-4; v_call: TRBV14; cdr3_length: 15; d_call: -; clone_size: few; cdr3_nt: TGTGCCAGCAGCCAATTTGGGCTAACTAATGAAAAACTGTTTTTT; cdr3_aa: CASSQFGLTNEKLFF
j_call: TRBJ1-2; v_call: TRBV7-9; cdr3_length: 16; d_call: -; clone_size: many; cdr3_nt: TGTGCCAGCAGCCCGAGCGGGTCAGGGAGTTGGGATGGCTACACCTTC; cdr3_aa: CASSPSGSGSWDGYTF
j_call: TRBJ2-7; v_call: TRBV6-1; cdr3_length: 15; d_call: TRBD2; clone_size: few; cdr3_nt: TGTGCCAGCAGTTTAGGGCCTAGCGGGACCTACGAGCAGTACTTC; cdr3_aa: CASSLGPSGTYEQYF
j_call: TRBJ2-7; v_call: TRBV7-6; cdr3_length: 14; d_call: TRBD2; clone_size: many; cdr3_nt: TGTGCCAGCAGCTTATATCGGACTAGCGACGAGCAGTACTTC; cdr3_aa: CASSLYRTSDEQYF
j_call: TRBJ2-6; v_call: TRBV7-9; cdr3_length: 18; d_call: -; clone_size: many; cdr3_nt: TGTGCCAGCAGCTTAGGAACCGGGATCCGCTCTGGGGCCAACGTCCTGACTTTC; cdr3_aa: CASSLGTGIRSGANVLTF
j_call: TRBJ2-3; v_call: TRBV5-4; cdr3_length: 14; d_call: -; clone_size: few; cdr3_nt: TGTGCCAGCAGCTTGAGTACTAGCACAGATACGCAGTATTTT; cdr3_aa: CASSLSTSTDTQYF
j_call: TRBJ1-5; v_call: TRBV4-2; cdr3_length: 14; d_call: -; clone_size: few; cdr3_nt: TGTGCCAGCAGCCAAACAGATAGCAATCAGCCCCAGCATTTT; cdr3_aa: CASSQTDSNQPQHF
j_call: TRBJ2-1; v_call: TRBV7-8; cdr3_length: 14; d_call: TRBD2; clone_size: -; cdr3_nt: TGTGCCAGCAGCCAAAATAGCGGGAGTGGTGAGCAGTTCTTC; cdr3_aa: CASSQNSGSGEQFF
j_call: TRBJ2-7; v_call: TRBV7-9; cdr3_length: 12; d_call: -; clone_size: few; cdr3_nt: TGTGCCAGCAGCTTATCGGTGGGCGAGCAGTACTTC; cdr3_aa: CASSLSVGEQYF
j_call: TRBJ2-5; v_call: TRBV7-3; cdr3_length: 15; d_call: -; clone_size: -; cdr3_nt: TGTGCCAGCAGCTTAACGATGGGAGAACAAGAGACCCAGTACTTC; cdr3_aa: CASSLTMGEQETQYF
j_call: TRBJ1-1; v_call: TRBV29-1; cdr3_length: 13; d_call: TRBD1; clone_size: few; cdr3_nt: TGCAGCGTCCTGGGACAGGGGAACACTGAAGCTTTCTTT; cdr3_aa: CSVLGQGNTEAFF
j_call: TRBJ2-2; v_call: TRBV7-3; cdr3_length: 14; d_call: -; clone_size: -; cdr3_nt: TGTGCCAGCAGGGTACAGGGAGGTACCGGGGAGCTGTTTTTT; cdr3_aa: CASRVQGGTGELFF
j_call: TRBJ2-7; v_call: TRBV5-6; cdr3_length: 14; d_call: -; clone_size: -; cdr3_nt: TGTGCCAGCAGCGGGTTTGGGGGACCCTACGAGCAGTACTTC; cdr3_aa: CASSGFGGPYEQYF
j_call: TRBJ2-1; v_call: TRBV7-2; cdr3_length: 15; d_call: TRBD1; clone_size: few; cdr3_nt: TGTGCCAGCAAGCCGGGACAGGGGTCCCACAATGAGCAGTTCTTC; cdr3_aa: CASKPGQGSHNEQFF
j_call: TRBJ2-3; v_call: TRBV7-8; cdr3_length: 16; d_call: -; clone_size: -; cdr3_nt: TGTGCCAGCAGCTTAGGGCTAGTAGGGGGCACAGATACGCAGTATTTT; cdr3_aa: CASSLGLVGGTDTQYF